This T cell receptor (beta chain) was captured in a study of T cell responses to AZD1222 COVID-19 vaccine. Study-wide points: Following two doses of AZD1222, Spike-specific TCR breadth and depth rose. Baseline seropositives among AZD1222 recipients totaled only five or six. In the spike-specific TCR repertoire, nearly half reportedly target unmutated variant regions. The donors showed a predominance of white British ancestry and of females, with possible underestimation of clonal diversity.

Comment on this clone: The antigen is not known.

Here immunoSEQ multiplex PCR was the method, and the copy in TCRdb shows in-frame clones only, minus some. The table has tens of thousands of clones, 65% to 90% seen once. Germline CDR1 is LGHDT and CDR2 is YNNKEL (reference sequence). The CDR3 has 15 amino acids. With 1 base clipped from V and 6 bases from J, the junction kept 8 bases outside the gene matches. The clonotype was recovered from an adult in good health. Sequences were derived from peripheral blood, sampled on day 0 of AZD1222 vaccination. The chain employs TRBV3-1 (or the pseudogene TRBV3-2) and TRBJ1-2, with 7 bases identical to TRBD1. The CDR3 DNA reads as TGTGCCAGCAGCCAAGTCGTACAGGGGTTCAATGGCTACACCTTC. Translation: CASSQVVQGFNGYTF.